Reported below is one T cell receptor (beta chain). What it recognizes is unknown. In every patient, relapse followed autologous stem cell transplantation, while exposure to brentuximab vedotin differed. CDR1 is SNHLY, CDR2 FYNNEI, per germline. This CDR3 contains 14 residues. The V gene lost 8 bases and the J gene lost 5 bases, with 15 bases spanning the gap. This sample is part of a study of PD-1 blockade in classical Hodgkin lymphoma. TCRdb's table, derived via immunoSEQ multiplex PCR, lists solely in-frame clones and lacks some. The sample has roughly 40,000 clones; approximately 87% are singletons. Regarding the study as a whole: CD4+ TCR diversity climbed significantly by C4D1, unlike CD8+ TCR diversity. Newly diagnosed patients reportedly had lower baseline TCR diversity than healthy donors. Whatever underlies the repertoire differences (possibly disease activity or prior therapy) remains undefined.

This receptor was identified in a human donor with classical Hodgkin lymphoma. Sequencing used peripheral blood mononuclear cells (PBMCs), obtained at baseline. The V and J genes are TRBV2 and TRBJ1-4; D unclear. CDR3: CASGQIMANEKLFF. For the CDR3, the DNA is TGTGCCAGCGGTCAGATCATGGCCAATGAAAAACTGTTTTTT.